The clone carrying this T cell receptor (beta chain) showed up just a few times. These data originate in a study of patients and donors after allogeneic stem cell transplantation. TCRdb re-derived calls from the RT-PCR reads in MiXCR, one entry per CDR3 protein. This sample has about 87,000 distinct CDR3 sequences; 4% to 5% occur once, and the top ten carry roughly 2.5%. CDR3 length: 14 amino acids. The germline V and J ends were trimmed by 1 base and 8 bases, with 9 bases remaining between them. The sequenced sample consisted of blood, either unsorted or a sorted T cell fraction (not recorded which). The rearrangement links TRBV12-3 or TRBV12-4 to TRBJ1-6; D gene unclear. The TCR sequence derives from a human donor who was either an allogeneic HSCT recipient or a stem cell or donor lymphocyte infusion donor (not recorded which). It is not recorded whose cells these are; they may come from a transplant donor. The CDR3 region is CASSLVGYDSPLHF. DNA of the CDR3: TGTGCCAGCAGTTTAGTCGGGTATGATTCACCCCTCCACTTT.